The next 25 T cell receptor beta chains were all read from a single sample in a study of T cells after yellow fever vaccination. TCRdb recomputed calls from the 5' RACE reads with MiXCR, one row per CDR3 protein. The table includes about 140,000 distinct CDR3 sequences, more than 6% detected once. The sample was CD4+ T cells sorted from PBMCs, taken 5 days after the yellow fever booster vaccination. The origin of the receptors is a man aged 25-40 years who received the YFV17D yellow fever vaccine.

At least ten counts were recorded for this clonotype. This sequence joins TRBV6-1 and TRBJ1-5; perhaps TRBD1 as D (6 bases). With 6 bases removed from V and 1 base from J, the gap between germline ends came to 13 bases. Looked up from germline, CDR1 is MNHNS and CDR2 is SASEGT. The CDR3 contains 15 residues. The CDR3 DNA reads TGTGCCAGCAGCCCGACGGACAGAAGCAATCAGCCCCAGCATTTT. This encodes CASSPTDRSNQPQHF.

Ten or more counts support this clonotype. V usage is TRBV6-4 and J usage is TRBJ2-3; 7 bases are a match to TRBD2. Germline V gene lookup returns CDR1 MRHNA and CDR2 SNTAGT. This CDR3 contains 13 residues. V was clipped by 8 bases and J by 2 bases; unmatched bases: 4. CDR3 DNA sequence: TGTGCCAGCGGGGAGGGCCACACAGATACGCAGTATTTT. Amino acid sequence: CASGEGHTDTQYF.

This clonotype occurred many times. The V call is TRBV5-1, the J call TRBJ2-1; 12 bases are shared with TRBD2. CDR3 length: 17 residues. V gave up 5 bases and J gave up 0 bases; unmatched junction bases: 6. The germline gives CDR1 SGHRS, CDR2 YFSETQ. The CDR3 bases are TGCGCCAGCAGTGGACTAGCGGGAAGGAGCTCCTACAATGAGCAGTTCTTC. This encodes CASSGLAGRSSYNEQFF.

This clonotype was recorded many times. The gene calls are TRBV2 and TRBJ1-5; D remains ambiguous. Germline V gene data show CDR1 as SNHLY and CDR2 as FYNNEI. The CDR3 length is 13 residues. V was pared by 3 bases and J by 4 bases, with 7 bases between. The DNA for the CDR3 is TGTGCCAGCAGTGAGGACTGGAATCAGCCCCAGCATTTT. This translates into CASSEDWNQPQHF.

In its sample, this clonotype was seen many times. The genes are TRBV7-2 and TRBJ1-4; no clear D. The germline V gene has CDR1 SGHTA and CDR2 FQGNSA. The CDR3 totals 15 residues. Trimming removed 2 bases from V and 0 bases from J, with 7 bases in between. The CDR3 DNA is TGTGCCAGCAGCTTAATGACTGCAACTAATGAAAAACTGTTTTTT. Protein: CASSLMTATNEKLFF.

The V call is TRBV20-1, the J call TRBJ2-1, with 13 positions matching TRBD2. This CDR3 is 15 amino acids long. With V trimmed by 6 bases and J by 8 bases, 10 bases remained unmatched. CDR1 and CDR2 (germline): DFQATT, SNEGSKA (reference sequence). CDR3 sequence: CSAPRTSGSPDEQFF. CDR3 in DNA: TGCAGTGCCCCCCGGACTAGCGGGAGTCCGGATGAGCAGTTCTTC.

This clonotype was seen at least ten times. The chain employs TRBV18 and TRBJ2-4; D possibly corresponds to TRBD2 (6 bases). Trimming pared 3 bases from V and 0 bases from J, leaving 6 bases between. Germline V gene sequence: CDR1 KGHSH, CDR2 LQKENI. CDR3 size: 14 residues. The DNA for the CDR3 is TGTGCCAGCTCACCGGGACTAGCCAAAAACATTCAGTACTTC. This codes for CASSPGLAKNIQYF. Full variable domain (remainder filled in from reference TRBV18 and TRBJ2-4): NAGVMQNPRHLVRRRGQEARLRCSPMKGHSHVYWYRQLPEEGLKFMVYLQKENIIDESGMPKERFSAEFPKEGPSILRIQQVVRGDSAAYFCASSPGLAKNIQYFGAGTRLSVL.

Of note for this clonotype: This may stem from a read error, because a much larger clone lies one nucleotide away. The V and J genes are TRBV24-1 and TRBJ2-1; D remains unclear. CDR3 length: 16 amino acids. Per the germline V gene, CDR1 is KGHDR and CDR2 is SFDVKD. DNA for the CDR3: TGTGCCAACAGTGATCCGGACGGGCACTCCTACAATGAGCAGTTCTTC. As protein: CANSDPDGHSYNEQFF.

This clonotype was recorded many times. This chain connects TRBV23-1 to TRBJ2-7; 7 bases fit TRBD2. TRBV23-1 is given ORF status, its function remaining uncertain. CDR3 length: 16 residues. V shed 6 bases, J shed 6 bases, and the junction held 17 bases outside the gene matches. In nucleotides, the CDR3 is TGCGCCAGCAGCCGATTACTAGCGAACGGTGATTCCGAGCAGTACTTC. This encodes CASSRLLANGDSEQYF.

This clonotype was seen repeatedly, ten times or more. The chain is built from TRBV7-9 and TRBJ2-3; no clear D. The CDR3 length is 13 residues. Germline CDR1 SEHNR, CDR2 FQNEAQ (reference sequence). Deletions cut 3 bases from V and 1 base from J, with 5 bases between. CDR3 in DNA: TGTGCCAGCAGCTTCCTCGGCACAGATACGCAGTATTTT. Translated, it gives CASSFLGTDTQYF.

Comments on this clonotype: This may come from a read error, since a much larger clone is one base off. The rearrangement links TRBV5-5 to TRBJ1-4; weak D call: TRBD1 (5 bases). Per germline, CDR1 SGHKS and CDR2 YYEKEE (reference sequence). The CDR3 extends over 16 amino acids. Trimming cost V 0 bases and J 7 bases, with 16 bases left between them. CDR3 sequence reads: CASSLGRRDVTEKLFF. The CDR3 DNA reads TGTGCCAGCAGCTTGGGGAGACGGGACGTTACTGAAAAACTGTTTTTT.

The sample holds many counts of this clonotype. V is TRBV4-2 and J is TRBJ2-1; perhaps TRBD2 as D (6 bases). Trimming took off 4 bases at V and 10 bases at J, with 17 bases between the two ends. Germline lookup yields CDR1 LGHNA and CDR2 YNFKEQ. The CDR3 runs to 14 residues. Written as DNA, the CDR3 is TGTGCCAGCAGCCGGACGGGGACTGTCTTGGAGCAGTTCTTC. It specifies CASSRTGTVLEQFF.

This clonotype was counted ten times or more. The CDR3 sequence: CATSTRSRGTGIYEQYF. The CDR3 DNA reads as TGTGCCACCAGCACGAGGAGCCGCGGGACAGGGATATACGAGCAGTACTTC. The gene calls are TRBV15 and TRBJ2-7; 9 positions agree with TRBD1. The CDR3 sequence is 17 residues long. Germline V gene lookup returns CDR1 LNHNV and CDR2 YYDKDF (reference sequence). The V and J ends lost 4 bases and 4 bases, in that order; junction bases with no gene match: 14.

This clonotype showed up just a few times. The V and J genes are TRBV6-1 and TRBJ2-7, with 9 bases lining up with TRBD2. The CDR3 is made up of 15 amino acids. V was pared by 5 bases and J by 2 bases, with 7 bases of the junction left unmatched. Germline CDR1 MNHNS, CDR2 SASEGT. CDR3 residues: CASSKSGRQTYEQYF. The CDR3 DNA sequence: TGTGCCAGCAGTAAAAGCGGGAGGCAAACCTACGAGCAGTACTTC.

The chain couples TRBV7-2 to TRBJ2-7; no clear D gene. The CDR3 consists of 14 residues. Germline CDR1 SGHTA, CDR2 FQGNSA. The V gene lost 0 bases and the J gene lost 1 base, with 7 bases spanning the gap. This chain's CDR3 is CASSLASRSYEQYF. Here the CDR3 DNA reads TGTGCCAGCAGCTTAGCGTCCCGGTCCTACGAGCAGTACTTC.

This clonotype was seen at least ten times. This chain connects TRBV29-1 to TRBJ1-1, with 9 positions matching TRBD1. The germline gives CDR1 SQVTM, CDR2 ANQGSEA. This CDR3 contains 13 residues. With 5 bases clipped from V and 3 bases from J, the junction kept 4 bases outside the gene matches. CDR3 nucleotide sequence: TGCAGCGTTCTTTGGGACAGGGACACTGAAGCTTTCTTT. The encoded protein is CSVLWDRDTEAFF.

This clonotype appeared a few times. The J gene is TRBJ2-7, the V gene TRBV6-5; 10 nucleotides align to TRBD1. V dropped 6 bases and J dropped 9; count of bases not matched to a gene: 11. The V gene's germline CDR1 is MNHEY and CDR2 SVGAGI. This CDR3 contains 14 residues. CDR3: CASSLGQGEAWQYF. The DNA of the CDR3 is TGTGCCAGCAGCTTAGGACAGGGGGAAGCTTGGCAGTACTTC.

In its sample, this clonotype was seen many times. V is TRBV20-1 and J is TRBJ1-6, with D possibly TRBD1 on 5 matching bases. The CDR3 runs 15 residues. Germline loops: CDR1 DFQATT, CDR2 SNEGSKA (reference sequence). With 0 bases removed from V and 5 bases from J, the gap between germline ends came to 11 bases. The CDR3 DNA is TGCAGTGCTAGAGACCTGACAGCTAATAATTCACCCCTCCACTTT. It encodes CSARDLTANNSPLHF.

This clonotype came up many times. The chain has TRBV5-4 and TRBJ2-3; TRBD2 agrees at 7 bases. Germline V gene sequence: CDR1 SGHNT, CDR2 YYREEE (reference sequence). CDR3 length equals 16 residues. Trimming at V came to 0 bases and at J to 0 bases, leaving 4 bases not matched to a gene. Written as DNA, the CDR3 is TGTGCCAGCAGCTTGGAAGCTAGCGGAAGCACAGATACGCAGTATTTT. This gives the protein CASSLEASGSTDTQYF.

This clonotype has more than one count but fewer than ten. V usage is TRBV6-1 and J usage is TRBJ2-3; 7 bases match TRBD2. Unmatched junction bases numbered 17, after V lost 5 bases and J lost 0 bases. The germline CDR1 and CDR2 sequences are MNHNS and SASEGT. This CDR3 has 19 amino acids. CDR3 in amino acids: CASSTGMGRGGGSTDTQYF. The CDR3 DNA reads as TGTGCCAGCAGTACCGGGATGGGGCGCGGGGGAGGAAGCACAGATACGCAGTATTTT.

This clonotype was picked up many times. This chain uses TRBV4-2 with TRBJ2-2; D possibly corresponds to TRBD2 (5 bases). Deletions cut 3 bases from V and 3 bases from J, with 11 bases between. The CDR3 runs 15 residues. CDR1 is LGHNA, CDR2 YNFKEQ, per germline. The CDR3 here is CASSQWELDTGELFF. CDR3 bases: TGTGCCAGCAGCCAGTGGGAGCTGGACACCGGGGAGCTGTTTTTT.

The table lists this clonotype with many counts. V and J are TRBV10-3 and TRBJ2-3, with D tentatively TRBD2 (5 bases). Per the germline V gene, CDR1 is ENHRY and CDR2 is SYGVKD. The CDR3 consists of 15 residues. Between the trimmed V and J ends, which lost 7 bases and 0 bases, there was a span of 14 bases. The CDR3, as DNA: TGTGCCATCACTGTGGCGGGTAGTAGCACAGATACGCAGTATTTT. Its translation is CAITVAGSSTDTQYF.

This clonotype has ten or more counts. The chain joins TRBV7-9 to TRBJ2-2, with TRBD1 identical over 7 bases. There are 15 residues in the CDR3. V lost 5 bases, J lost 3 bases, and 6 bases stayed unmatched. Germline CDR1 is SEHNR and CDR2 is FQNEAQ (reference sequence). The CDR3 DNA is TGTGCCAGCAGCCCGCCGACAGGGTACACCGGGGAGCTGTTTTTT. Translated, it gives CASSPPTGYTGELFF. Full variable domain (rest looked up from reference TRBV7-9 and TRBJ2-2): DTGVSQNPRHKITKRGQNVTFRCDPISEHNRLYWYRQTLGQGPEFLTYFQNEAQLEKSRLLSDRFSAERPKGSFSTLEIQRTEQGDSAMYLCASSPPTGYTGELFFGEGSRLTVL.

Many counts were recorded for this clonotype. The chain has TRBV5-1 and TRBJ2-5; TRBD2 agrees at 10 bases. J was trimmed by 5 bases and V by 3 bases; bases with no gene match: 10. The CDR3 covers 16 residues. From germline, CDR1 is SGHRS and CDR2 YFSETQ. The CDR3 sequence is CASSSQAGGPLETQYF. Written as DNA, the CDR3 is TGCGCCAGCAGCTCACAAGCGGGAGGGCCTTTGGAGACCCAGTACTTC.

Turning to this clonotype: A much larger clone sits a single nucleotide away, making a read error possible. The chain has TRBV19 and TRBJ2-1; 10 bases are a match to TRBD2. The CDR3 is 16 residues long. Germline V lookup: CDR1 LNHDA, CDR2 SQIVND (reference sequence). The DNA for the CDR3 is TGTGCCGGTAGCGACCCGGGACTAGCGCGGGACAATGAGCAGTTCTTC. This sequence encodes CAGSDPGLARDNEQFF. Variable domain in full (rest from reference TRBV19 and TRBJ2-1): DGGITQSPKYLFRKEGQNVTLSCEQNLNHDAMYWYRQDPGQGLRLIYYSQIVNDFQKGDIAEGYSVSREKKESFPLTVTSAQKNPTAFYLCAGSDPGLARDNEQFFGPGTRLTVL.